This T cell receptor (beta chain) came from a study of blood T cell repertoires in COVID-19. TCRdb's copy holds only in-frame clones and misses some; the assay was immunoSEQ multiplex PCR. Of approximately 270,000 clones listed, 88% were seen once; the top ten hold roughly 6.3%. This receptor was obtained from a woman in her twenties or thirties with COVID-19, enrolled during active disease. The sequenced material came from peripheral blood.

The DNA of the CDR3 is TGTGCCAGTAGTATCGGTCAGGGGGTTTTCCACGAGCAGTACTTC. Translating gives CASSIGQGVFHEQYF. The V and J genes are TRBV19 and TRBJ2-7; 7 bases are shared with TRBD1. Germline-derived CDR1 and CDR2 are LNHDA and SQIVND (reference sequence). The CDR3 sequence is 15 residues long. V shed 3 bases and J 5 bases; nucleotides not matched to a gene: 10.